This T cell receptor (beta chain) is drawn from a study of cytomegalovirus exposure and HLA in healthy donors. Study-level results: In a later analysis, most CMV-associated TCR beta chains appeared HLA-restricted. It was reportedly the case that the classifier diagnosed cytomegalovirus status with high specificity and sensitivity.

A multiplex PCR was run with 60 Vbeta primers and 13 Jbeta primers. This table comes from immunoSEQ multiplex PCR, and its TCRdb copy is limited to in-frame clones, with some not included. The sample lists more than 95,000 clones; 65% to 90% were seen once. With respect to this clone: Its antigen remains unknown.

V was shortened by 1 base and J by 0 bases, with 11 bases between the two germline ends. Per the germline V gene, CDR1 is SGHVS and CDR2 is FNYEAQ. The CDR3 covers 16 residues. V is TRBV7-6 and J is TRBJ2-3; D unresolved. The sequence was collected from a young woman in good health and CMV-seronegative. The sequencing sample was made of PBMCs. The CDR3 reads CASSLGVVRSTDTQYF. The DNA of the CDR3 is TGTGCCAGCAGCTTAGGGGTCGTCAGGAGCACAGATACGCAGTATTTT. Using reference TRBV7-6 and TRBJ2-3 for the parts outside the CDR3, the full variable domain is GAGVSQSPRYKVTKRGQDVALRCDPISGHVSLYWYRQALGQGPEFLTYFNYEAQQDKSGLPNDRFSAERPEGSISTLTIQRTEQRDSAMYRCASSLGVVRSTDTQYFGPGTRLTVL.